This TCR beta chain is drawn from a study of blood T cell repertoires in COVID-19 (dated by TCRdb to about 2020). General notes on the study: Samples from collaborators originated in the United States, Italy and Spain and spanned both the acute and convalescent phases of COVID-19. The repertoires were made available in a free public database intended to serve as a resource for research on the immune response to SARS-CoV-2. The material from the prospective study consisted of cDNA or gDNA derived from T cells, B-cell-depleted T cells, or PBMCs. The samples were drawn from two sources: the first 160 participants of the ongoing ImmuneRACE study, and 1,254 subjects contributed by 6 global collaborators. Nearly every sample came with metadata listing a de-identified subject ID, COVID-19 status, age in years and sex. Where HLA class I and class II types were available, the types were taken from metadata supplied by the sample provider, not from assay-based typing. Deeply sampled blood TCRbeta repertoires from subjects exposed to, actively infected with, or recovered from COVID-19 were included in the dataset.

Note on this clone: What this receptor recognizes is not known. Base quality data are lacking; no much larger clone is found one base away.

Overall study results and their limits: How much clinical and demographic metadata was included differed by source and by participant, and the metadata was provided uncurated.

From its cysteine to its phenylalanine, the CDR3 spans 13 amino acids. The entry retains the CDR3 DNA only, 39 bases that are in frame from base 1. For CDR1 and CDR2, the germline V gene (reference sequence) lists GTSNPN and SVGIG. The V and J ends are trimmed by 0 bases and 4 bases, leaving 7 bases between them. The immunoSEQ Assay, a bias-controlled multiplex PCR, was used to amplify TCRbeta CDR3 regions from genomic DNA. For the original study's pipeline: The number of nucleated cells in each sample was estimated from the amplification of reference gene primers within the assay. To quantify the absolute abundance of each unique TCRbeta CDR3 rearrangement, sequence reads were collapsed and filtered. For each sample, productive Simpson clonality was calculated as the square root of Simpson's diversity index over productive rearrangements. The table was pulled from immuneACCESS by TCRdb, which kept in-frame rearrangements only. Such tables lose some clones; where checked, under half of the loss comes from unresolved V genes, and the rest has no known cause. That table furnishes V, J and clone size, whereas the DNA furnished D and trimming. In this sample the table shows about 41,000 clones, 85% to 90% of which occur a single time. The ten largest clones take up around 4.6% of the sample.

Whole blood was collected in K2EDTA tubes by collaborating institutions according to the institutions' own protocols. Collaborator samples were shipped for TCRbeta analysis as frozen whole blood, isolated PBMCs, or DNA extracted from either sample type. Specimen: peripheral blood. In this chain, TRBV30 is recombined with TRBJ1-5; the D segment cannot be called with confidence. This sequence originates from a human donor in a cohort sampled during active COVID-19. The DNA sequence is TGTGCCTGGAGTGTAACTCCGAATCAGCCCCAGCATTTT. Its translation reads: CAWSVTPNQPQHF.